This TCR beta chain was retrieved from a study of shared clonotypes between healthy human individuals. Background on the study: CD4 naive and CD4 memory each took three plates per donor, while CD8 naive took two and CD8 memory one.

Regarding this clone: The target antigen is unknown. Other DNA sequences within the sample encode an identical CDR3.

Here immunoSEQ multiplex PCR was the method, and the copy in TCRdb shows in-frame clones only, minus some. The sample records 1.5 million to 2.5 million clones, roughly 95% being singletons. This CDR3 has 13 residues. CDR1 LNHDA and CDR2 SQIVND come from the germline V gene (reference sequence). V was shortened by 5 bases and J by 0 bases, with 7 bases between the two germline ends. The study, taken as a whole, reports: Sorted-subset sequencing, rarefaction showed, was incomplete despite large depth. Genetic and exposure-history diversity was limited by the small donor number.

Naive CD8 cells lacked CD45RO and underwent positive selection for CCR7, leaving out terminally differentiated effector memory CD45RA+ cells. Caucasian adults residing in Nashville, Tennessee made up all the donors. The rearrangement uses TRBV19 and TRBJ1-1; D gene uncertain. The origin of this receptor is a young man in good health. Specimen: naive CD8+ T cells sorted from blood. The CDR3 loop is CASSPLLNTEAFF. The CDR3 nucleotides are TGTGCCAGTAGTCCACTCCTGAACACTGAAGCTTTCTTT.